These 26 T cell receptor beta chains were all obtained from the same sample, sequenced in a study of blood T cells in healthy people across ages. A J-beta primer mix and a sample-barcoded 5' primer were used in a second PCR of roughly 6 to 12 cycles. TCRdb used MiXCR to reprocess the 5' RACE reads, holding one entry per CDR3 protein. Here the sample spans 1.5 million to 2 million distinct CDR3 sequences, 49% being singletons. Specimen: blood. These receptors originate from a woman in her forties in good health.

The chain carries TRBV5-1 and TRBJ2-7, with a possible D match to TRBD1 (6 bases). Germline CDR1 reads SGHRS; CDR2 reads YFSETQ. The CDR3 has 14 residues. V lost 0 bases, J lost 6 bases, and 13 bases lay in between. CDR3 sequence (DNA): TGCGCCAGCAGCTTGGAGGGCAGGGGTACCGAGCAGTACTTC. Encoded protein: CASSLEGRGTEQYF.

The DNA of the CDR3 is TGCAGCGTTGACGACGCAATGTCCCTCGCGGGGAATACGCAGTATTTT. Its protein is CSVDDAMSLAGNTQYF. The chain combines TRBV29-1 with TRBJ2-3, with D maybe TRBD2 (6 bases). The CDR3 sequence is 16 residues long. The ends were cut back, 3 bases at V and 7 bases at J, with 23 bases in the middle. Germline loops: CDR1 SQVTM, CDR2 ANQGSEA.

The rearrangement joins TRBV27 to TRBJ1-2, with TRBD1 matching 7 bases. The CDR3 consists of 13 residues. Germline assignment: CDR1 MNHEY and CDR2 SMNVEV (reference sequence). V lost 6 bases to trimming and J lost 4 bases; unmatched junction nucleotides: 5. In DNA form, the CDR3 reads TGTGCCAGCAGGACAGGGAATGCCTATGGCTACACCTTC. It encodes CASRTGNAYGYTF.

This rearrangement joins TRBV28 to TRBJ2-1; 8 bases agree with TRBD1. Trimming took 8 bases from V and 7 from J; bases not matched to a gene: 4. The CDR3 is 12 residues long. Germline V gene sequence: CDR1 MDHEN, CDR2 SYDVKM. CDR3 loop: CASGYRGNEQFF. The CDR3 DNA sequence: TGTGCCAGCGGCTACAGGGGGAATGAGCAGTTCTTC.

This clonotype turned up a few times. The chain employs TRBV2 and TRBJ1-6; no clear D. The CDR3 runs to 16 residues. Germline assignment: CDR1 SNHLY and CDR2 FYNNEI. Between the trimmed V and J ends, which lost 4 bases and 0 bases, there was a span of 10 bases. CDR3 in amino acids: CASSAYLSSYNSPLHF. The CDR3 nucleotides are TGTGCCAGCAGTGCCTATCTGAGCTCCTATAATTCACCCCTCCACTTT.

The rearrangement joins TRBV25-1 to TRBJ1-6, with D uncertain. This CDR3 contains 15 residues. Between the trimmed V and J ends, which lost 7 bases and 8 bases, there was a span of 18 bases. Germline V gene lookup returns CDR1 MGHDK and CDR2 SYGVNS. The CDR3 coding sequence is TGTGCCAGCAACCGAGCAGAGGGAATGGATTCACCCCTCCACTTT. This gives the protein CASNRAEGMDSPLHF. The full variable domain, its missing parts supplied by reference TRBV25-1 and TRBJ1-6, is EADIYQTPRYLVIGTGKKITLECSQTMGHDKMYWYQQDPGMELHLIHYSYGVNSTEKGDLSSESTVSRIRTEHFPLTLESARPSHTSQYLCASNRAEGMDSPLHFGNGTRLTVT.

The V call is TRBV28, the J call TRBJ2-6, with 9 nucleotides matching TRBD1. The germline CDR1 and CDR2 sequences are MDHEN and SYDVKM. The CDR3 has 18 amino acids. With V trimmed by 6 bases and J by 0 bases, 9 bases remained unmatched. CDR3 nucleotide sequence: TGTGCCAGCAGACAAAGGGACAGGGAAAACTCTGGGGCCAACGTCCTGACTTTC. As protein: CASRQRDRENSGANVLTF.

This chain uses TRBV6-5 with TRBJ2-7; D is perhaps TRBD1 or TRBD2 (5 bases each). V was trimmed by 6 bases and J by 0 bases, leaving 12 bases between them. Germline V gives CDR1 MNHEY, CDR2 SVGAGI. CDR3 length equals 14 residues. For the CDR3, the DNA is TGTGCCAGCAGGGGACGGAACCCCTCCTACGAGCAGTACTTC. It encodes CASRGRNPSYEQYF.

There are a few counts of this clonotype. This chain connects TRBV29-1 to TRBJ2-1, with 8 bases matching TRBD2. The ends lost 6 bases at V and 7 bases at J; junction bases unmatched: 8. This CDR3 is built from 13 residues. Germline V lookup: CDR1 SQVTM, CDR2 ANQGSEA. CDR3 sequence reads: CSVYGGAGNEQFF. For the CDR3, the DNA is TGCAGCGTCTACGGGGGGGCCGGGAATGAGCAGTTCTTC.

This clonotype was found many times. This CDR3 reads CASSLGTVKNIQYF. The CDR3 DNA sequence: TGTGCCAGCAGCTTAGGGACGGTGAAAAACATTCAGTACTTC. The chain has TRBV7-9 and TRBJ2-4; no definite D call. Trimming cost V 1 base and J 4 bases, with 8 bases left between them. Germline V gene lookup returns CDR1 SEHNR and CDR2 FQNEAQ (reference sequence). CDR3 length: 14 amino acids.

The sample holds a few counts of this clonotype. The J gene is TRBJ2-3, the V gene TRBV27; D is undetermined. The CDR3 contains 13 residues. Germline V gene lookup returns CDR1 MNHEY and CDR2 SMNVEV (reference sequence). The V gene lost 3 bases and the J gene lost 5 bases, with 9 bases spanning the gap. CDR3 sequence: CASSFGLRDTQYF. The DNA of the CDR3 is TGTGCCAGCAGTTTTGGTTTAAGAGATACGCAGTATTTT.

This clonotype showed up just a few times. The CDR3 nucleotides are TGCGCCAGCAGCCAAGATGGAGGCAGATACAATGAGCAGTTCTTC. Amino acids: CASSQDGGRYNEQFF. This rearrangement joins TRBV4-3 to TRBJ2-1; weak D call: TRBD2 (5 bases). The CDR3 sequence is 15 residues long. V shed 0 bases and J shed 4 bases, with 10 bases lying between them. CDR1 is LGHNA and CDR2 is YSLEER in the germline V gene.

CDR3 sequence reads: CASSTVEGYTF. In nucleotides, the CDR3 is TGTGCCAGCAGCACGGTTGAAGGCTACACCTTC. The chain couples TRBV7-8 to TRBJ1-2, with D unresolved. The germline V gene encodes CDR1 SGHVS and CDR2 FQNEAQ. V gave up 5 bases and J gave up 8 bases, with 9 bases separating them. CDR3 size: 11 residues.

J is TRBJ1-1 and V is TRBV5-1, with a possible D match to TRBD1 (5 bases). Germline CDR1 SGHRS, CDR2 YFSETQ. V was pared by 1 base and J by 0 bases, with 13 bases between. There are 16 residues in the CDR3. The CDR3 bases are TGCGCCAGCAGCTTGATAGCGGGGCGGGTGAACACTGAAGCTTTCTTT. It yields the protein CASSLIAGRVNTEAFF.

The rearrangement links TRBV20-1 to TRBJ2-4; possible D gene TRBD1, 6 bases. The J call may be mistaken, given a closer DNA end match to TRBJ2-7. In germline, CDR1 is DFQATT, CDR2 SNEGSKA (reference sequence). CDR3 length: 13 residues. CDR3 bases: TGCAGTGCTTCGGGACACCGAACGGGCGAGCAGTACTTC. It yields the protein CSASGHRTGEQYF.

This chain joins TRBV28 and TRBJ2-5, with a possible D match to TRBD1 (6 bases). Germline V lookup: CDR1 MDHEN, CDR2 SYDVKM. CDR3 length equals 16 residues. V shed 5 bases and J shed 2 bases, with 18 bases lying between them. CDR3 amino acids: CASSGRGLFLQETQYF. In nucleotides, the CDR3 is TGTGCCAGCAGTGGCAGGGGATTATTCCTTCAAGAGACCCAGTACTTC.

The chain couples TRBV3-1 to TRBJ2-5, with 11 nucleotides matching TRBD2. The CDR3 covers 17 residues. CDR1 is LGHDT, CDR2 YNNKEL, per germline (reference sequence). The junction had 6 bases not matched to a gene; V was cut back by 1 base and J by 2 bases. CDR3 sequence: CASSQALSGGDQETQYF. The CDR3 nucleotides read TGTGCCAGCAGCCAAGCCCTTAGCGGGGGGGATCAAGAGACCCAGTACTTC.

The table lists this clonotype with many counts. The rearrangement uses TRBV20-1 and TRBJ2-4; D could derive from TRBD1 or TRBD2 (6 bases each). From germline, CDR1 is DFQATT and CDR2 SNEGSKA (reference sequence). V dropped 6 bases and J dropped 0 bases, with 15 bases sitting between them. This CDR3 comprises 15 residues. The CDR3 protein is CSAGGQGLAKNIQYF. The CDR3 region has the DNA TGCAGTGCAGGGGGGCAGGGGCTAGCCAAAAACATTCAGTACTTC.

This sequence joins TRBV6-2 or TRBV6-3 and TRBJ1-6, with 8 bases that match TRBD1. The CDR3 consists of 15 residues. V shed 6 bases and J 9 bases; nucleotides not matched to a gene: 10. The germline gives CDR1 MNHEY, CDR2 SVGEGT. CDR3 region: CASRHLTGGLSPLHF. Written as DNA, the CDR3 is TGTGCCAGCAGACACCTCACAGGGGGTCTTTCACCCCTCCACTTT.

The chain combines TRBV5-6 with TRBJ1-3; perhaps TRBD1 as D (5 bases). The CDR3 spans 16 residues. Germline CDR1 reads SGHDT; CDR2 reads YYEEEE. V was pared by 4 bases and J by 0 bases, with 14 bases between. Written as DNA, the CDR3 is TGTGCCAGCAGCCCCCCGGGACGGAGCTCTGGAAACACCATATATTTT. Translation: CASSPPGRSSGNTIYF.

The rearrangement uses TRBV6-6 and TRBJ2-1; a weak D match, TRBD1 (6 bases). V shed 5 bases and J shed 4 bases, with 15 bases lying between them. This CDR3 comprises 15 residues. Looked up from germline, CDR1 is MNHNY and CDR2 is SVGAGI (reference sequence). This chain's CDR3 is CASSPGQIQYNEQFF. The CDR3 DNA reads as TGTGCCAGCAGTCCCGGACAGATTCAATACAATGAGCAGTTCTTC.

Only a few counts were recorded for this clonotype. The J gene is TRBJ2-7, the V gene TRBV27, with 7 positions matching TRBD1. The CDR3 sequence is 15 residues long. Germline trimming cut 0 bases from V and 2 bases from J; bases unmatched to any gene: 4. Germline V gene lookup returns CDR1 MNHEY and CDR2 SMNVEV (reference sequence). The CDR3 DNA is TGTGCCAGCAGTTTATCAAACAGGGGCACCTACGAGCAGTACTTC. The encoded protein is CASSLSNRGTYEQYF.

The genes are TRBV7-2 and TRBJ2-3; no reliable D call. V lost 1 base and J 2 bases, leaving 13 bases between the germline ends. The CDR3 has 16 residues. The germline V gene encodes CDR1 SGHTA and CDR2 FQGNSA. The CDR3 DNA reads as TGTGCCAGCAGCTTAGAAGGGTCGATATACACAGATACGCAGTATTTT. Translated, it gives CASSLEGSIYTDTQYF.

The chain combines TRBV4-3 with TRBJ2-3, with no clear D. The CDR3 is made up of 15 amino acids. Trimming cost V 1 base and J 2 bases, with 10 bases left between them. The germline gives CDR1 LGHNA, CDR2 YSLEER. CDR3 sequence (DNA): TGCGCCAGCAGCCAAGCCCAGCTCCTCACAGATACGCAGTATTTT. This gives the protein CASSQAQLLTDTQYF.

The J gene is TRBJ1-1, the V gene TRBV19; no definite D call. The CDR3 sequence is 13 residues long. V lost 2 bases to trimming and J lost 3 bases, with 7 bases between them. Germline V lookup: CDR1 LNHDA, CDR2 SQIVND (reference sequence). The CDR3: CASSIPRYTEAFF. The CDR3 DNA reads TGTGCCAGTAGTATACCCAGGTACACTGAAGCTTTCTTT.

Regarding this clonotype: The germline gene is not matched at one end of the junction; a read error may be the cause. This rearrangement joins TRBV5-1 to TRBJ2-5, with 11 bases aligning to TRBD2. CDR1 SGHRS and CDR2 YFSETQ come from the germline V gene. The CDR3 covers 17 residues. The CDR3 coding sequence is TGCGCCAGCGGGAGTATCGGGACTAGCGGTTACCAAGAGGCCCAGTACTTC. Encoded protein: CASGSIGTSGYQEAQYF.